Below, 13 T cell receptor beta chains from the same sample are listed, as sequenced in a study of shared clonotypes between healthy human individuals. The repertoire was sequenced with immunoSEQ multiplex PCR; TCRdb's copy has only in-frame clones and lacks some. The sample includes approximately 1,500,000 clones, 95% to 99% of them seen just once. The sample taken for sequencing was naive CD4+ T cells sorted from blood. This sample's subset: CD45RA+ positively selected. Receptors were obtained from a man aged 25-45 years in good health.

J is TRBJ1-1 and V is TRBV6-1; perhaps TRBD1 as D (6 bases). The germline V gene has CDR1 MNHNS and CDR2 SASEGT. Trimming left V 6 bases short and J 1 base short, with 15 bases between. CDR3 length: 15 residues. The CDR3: CASRIYVGANTEAFF. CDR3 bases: TGTGCCAGCAGGATCTACGTGGGGGCGAACACTGAAGCTTTCTTT.

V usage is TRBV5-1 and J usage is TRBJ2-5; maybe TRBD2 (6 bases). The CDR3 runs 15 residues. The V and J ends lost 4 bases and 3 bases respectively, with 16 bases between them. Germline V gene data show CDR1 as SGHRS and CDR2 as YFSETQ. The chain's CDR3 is CASSQTGLGKETQYF. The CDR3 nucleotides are TGCGCCAGCAGCCAAACGGGACTTGGAAAAGAGACCCAGTACTTC. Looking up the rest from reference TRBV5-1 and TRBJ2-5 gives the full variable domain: KAGVTQTPRYLIKTRGQQVTLSCSPISGHRSVSWYQQTPGQGLQFLFEYFSETQRNKGNFPGRFSGRQFSNSRSEMNVSTLELGDSALYLCASSQTGLGKETQYFGPGTRLLVL.

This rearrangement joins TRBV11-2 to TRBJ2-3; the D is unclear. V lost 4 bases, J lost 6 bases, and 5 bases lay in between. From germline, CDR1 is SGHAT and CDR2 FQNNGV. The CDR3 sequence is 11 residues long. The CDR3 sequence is CASSYRDTQYF. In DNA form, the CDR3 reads TGTGCCAGCAGCTACCGGGATACGCAGTATTTT.

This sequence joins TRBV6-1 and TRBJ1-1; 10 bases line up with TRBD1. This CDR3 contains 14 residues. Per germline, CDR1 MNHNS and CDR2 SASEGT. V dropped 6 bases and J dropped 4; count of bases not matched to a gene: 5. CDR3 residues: CASRTGTGVTEAFF. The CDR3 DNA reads TGTGCCAGCAGGACCGGGACAGGGGTCACTGAAGCTTTCTTT.

CDR3 sequence: CASSIVRPGGALNEQFF. The CDR3 nucleotides read TGTGCCAGTAGTATAGTTAGGCCGGGAGGGGCACTAAATGAGCAGTTCTTC. The chain employs TRBV19 and TRBJ2-1, with 8 bases identical to TRBD2. The CDR3 runs 17 residues. Trimming removed 1 base from V and 7 bases from J; junction bases left unmatched: 12. CDR1 and CDR2 from the germline V gene are LNHDA and SQIVND (reference sequence).

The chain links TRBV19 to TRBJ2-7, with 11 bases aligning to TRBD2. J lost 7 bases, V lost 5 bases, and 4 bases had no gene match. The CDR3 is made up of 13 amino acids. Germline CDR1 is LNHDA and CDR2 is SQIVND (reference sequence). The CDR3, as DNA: TGTGCCAGTAGTCCAGGACTAGCGGGTGAGCAGTACTTC. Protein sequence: CASSPGLAGEQYF.

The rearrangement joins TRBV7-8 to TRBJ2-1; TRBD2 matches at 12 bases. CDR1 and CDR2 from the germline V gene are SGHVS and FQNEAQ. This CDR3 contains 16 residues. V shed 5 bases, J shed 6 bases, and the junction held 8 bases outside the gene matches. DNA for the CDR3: TGTGCCAGCAGCCCCCCGACTAGCGGGAGTATCAATGAGCAGTTCTTC. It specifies CASSPPTSGSINEQFF.

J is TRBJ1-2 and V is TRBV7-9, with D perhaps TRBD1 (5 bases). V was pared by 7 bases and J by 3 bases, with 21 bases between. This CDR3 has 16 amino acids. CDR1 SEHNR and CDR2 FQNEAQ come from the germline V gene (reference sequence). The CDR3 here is CASNPTRDDGYYGYTF. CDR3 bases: TGTGCCAGCAACCCAACCCGGGACGATGGATACTATGGCTACACCTTC.

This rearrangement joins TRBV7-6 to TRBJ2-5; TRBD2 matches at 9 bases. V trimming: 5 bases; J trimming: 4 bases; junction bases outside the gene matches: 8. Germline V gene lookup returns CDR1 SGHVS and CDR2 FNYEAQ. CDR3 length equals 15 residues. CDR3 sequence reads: CASSPARLAVETQYF. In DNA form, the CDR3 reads TGTGCCAGCAGCCCGGCCCGACTAGCGGTAGAGACCCAGTACTTC.

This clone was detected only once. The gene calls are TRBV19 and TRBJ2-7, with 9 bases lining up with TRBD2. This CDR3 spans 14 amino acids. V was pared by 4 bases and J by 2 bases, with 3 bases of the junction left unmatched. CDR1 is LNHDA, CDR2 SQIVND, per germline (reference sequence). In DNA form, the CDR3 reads TGTGCCAGTAGTAGGACTAGCGTTGCCTACGAGCAGTACTTC. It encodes CASSRTSVAYEQYF. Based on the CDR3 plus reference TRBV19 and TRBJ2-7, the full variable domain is DGGITQSPKYLFRKEGQNVTLSCEQNLNHDAMYWYRQDPGQGLRLIYYSQIVNDFQKGDIAEGYSVSREKKESFPLTVTSAQKNPTAFYLCASSRTSVAYEQYFGPGTRLTVT.

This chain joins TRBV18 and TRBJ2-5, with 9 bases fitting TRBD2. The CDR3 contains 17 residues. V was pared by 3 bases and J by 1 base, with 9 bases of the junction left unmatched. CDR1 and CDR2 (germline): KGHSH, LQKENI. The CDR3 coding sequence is TGTGCCAGCTCACCTCCCGGACTAGCGTCGTTCCAAGAGACCCAGTACTTC. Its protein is CASSPPGLASFQETQYF.

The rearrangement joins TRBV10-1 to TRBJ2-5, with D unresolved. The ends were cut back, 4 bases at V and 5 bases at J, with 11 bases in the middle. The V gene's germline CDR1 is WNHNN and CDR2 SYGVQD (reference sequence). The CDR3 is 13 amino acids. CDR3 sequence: CASSGPSQETQYF. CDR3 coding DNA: TGCGCCAGCAGTGGGCCCTCTCAGGAGACCCAGTACTTC.

The CDR3 reads CASSDYRVTSLYEQYF. CDR3 coding DNA: TGTGCCAGCAGTGATTACAGGGTAACATCCTTATACGAGCAGTACTTC. This chain connects TRBV6-1 to TRBJ2-7; D may be TRBD1 (6 bases). Germline V lookup: CDR1 MNHNS, CDR2 SASEGT. The CDR3 is made up of 16 amino acids. Trimming shortened V by 3 bases and J by 4 bases, and 19 bases separated the two germline ends.